The 25 T cell receptor beta chains below all came from one sample that was sequenced in a study of PD-1 blockade in classical Hodgkin lymphoma. Method: immunoSEQ multiplex PCR; TCRdb's copy keeps in-frame clones and lacks some. The sample contains about 40,000 clones, more than 75% of which appear only once. Patients all relapsed after autologous stem cell transplantation, and there was variation in brentuximab vedotin exposure. Sequencing was performed on peripheral blood mononuclear cells (PBMCs), taken at baseline. All receptors derive from a human donor with classical Hodgkin lymphoma.

This sequence joins TRBV6-5 and TRBJ2-1; TRBD1 might be the D (6 bases). V was cut by 4 bases and J by 5 bases, with 12 bases left in between. The CDR3 is 14 residues long. In germline, CDR1 is MNHEY, CDR2 SVGAGI. Written as DNA, the CDR3 is TGTGCCAGCAGTTTCCGTAGGGGGAACAATGAGCAGTTCTTC. This encodes CASSFRRGNNEQFF.

The chain joins TRBV27 to TRBJ2-7; D unclear. V lost 2 bases and J 2 bases, leaving 7 bases between the germline ends. Germline CDR1 is MNHEY and CDR2 is SMNVEV (reference sequence). The CDR3 is 13 amino acids. The CDR3 region is CASSLNGAYEQYF. As DNA, the CDR3 is TGTGCCAGCAGTTTAAACGGAGCCTACGAGCAGTACTTC.

The V call is TRBV18, the J call TRBJ1-2; D possibly corresponds to TRBD1 (5 bases). Germline V gene lookup returns CDR1 KGHSH and CDR2 LQKENI. V was trimmed by 4 bases and J by 7 bases, leaving 22 bases between them. The CDR3 is made up of 16 amino acids. The CDR3 DNA is TGTGCCAGCTCACGCGAACCGGGACTCTCGATACGTGGCTACACCTTC. It encodes CASSREPGLSIRGYTF.

CDR3 sequence (DNA): TGTGCCTGGAGTCAAAGACCGGGACAGCAAGAGACCCAGTACTTC. The encoded protein is CAWSQRPGQQETQYF. The chain uses TRBV30 and TRBJ2-5; 7 nucleotides align to TRBD1. V lost 2 bases, J lost 2 bases, and 8 bases stayed unmatched. Germline CDR1 reads GTSNPN; CDR2 reads SVGIG (reference sequence). This CDR3 has 15 residues.

The chain combines TRBV7-3 with TRBJ2-5; D possibly corresponds to TRBD2 (6 bases). The CDR3 is made up of 15 amino acids. Between the trimmed V and J ends, which lost 2 bases and 5 bases, there was a span of 15 bases. Germline V CDR1 and CDR2: SGHTA, FQGTGA. Here the CDR3 reads CASSLVSGGLETQYF. CDR3 sequence (DNA): TGTGCCAGCAGCTTAGTGTCCGGGGGTCTGGAGACCCAGTACTTC.

This chain joins TRBV7-9 and TRBJ2-3; D gene unclear. V lost 4 bases to trimming and J lost 7 bases, with 9 bases between them. This CDR3 contains 12 residues. The V gene's germline CDR1 is SEHNR and CDR2 FQNEAQ (reference sequence). The CDR3 spells CASSYPPNTQYF. CDR3 sequence (DNA): TGTGCCAGCAGCTATCCCCCAAATACGCAGTATTTT.

The rearrangement uses TRBV7-3 and TRBJ2-3; 8 positions match TRBD1. This CDR3 has 15 amino acids. Germline V lookup: CDR1 SGHTA, CDR2 FQGTGA. V trimming: 5 bases; J trimming: 0 bases; junction bases outside the gene matches: 4. The CDR3 spells CASSPTGVSTDTQYF. In DNA form, the CDR3 reads TGTGCCAGCAGCCCGACAGGGGTGAGCACAGATACGCAGTATTTT.

V and J are TRBV4-1 and TRBJ2-5, with 10 positions matching TRBD2. CDR1 MGHRA and CDR2 YSYEKL come from the germline V gene. The V gene end was trimmed by 5 bases and the J gene end by 5 bases; junction bases not matched to a gene: 17. This CDR3 region has 18 residues. This chain's CDR3 is CASSYKGRGLAGVETQYF. The CDR3 region has the DNA TGCGCCAGCAGCTATAAAGGGAGGGGGCTAGCGGGGGTCGAGACCCAGTACTTC.

The chain has TRBV7-3 and TRBJ2-3, with D possibly TRBD2 on 6 matching bases. The CDR3 consists of 15 residues. Germline loops: CDR1 SGHTA, CDR2 FQGTGA. V gave up 3 bases and J gave up 6 bases, with 16 bases separating them. For the CDR3, the DNA is TGTGCCAGCAGCTTGGACCCCGGAGGGGTCGATACGCAGTATTTT. Protein sequence: CASSLDPGGVDTQYF.

The rearrangement uses TRBV6-1 and TRBJ2-3; 7 positions agree with TRBD2. The CDR3 totals 17 residues. Germline V gene sequence: CDR1 MNHNS, CDR2 SASEGT. Trimming removed 4 bases from V and 0 bases from J; junction bases left unmatched: 10. As DNA, the CDR3 is TGTGCCAGCAGTGCGAGGAGCGGGGCCCTAAGCACAGATACGCAGTATTTT. Protein product: CASSARSGALSTDTQYF.

The chain couples TRBV11-2 to TRBJ2-3, with a tentative D call TRBD1 (6 bases). Germline V lookup: CDR1 SGHAT, CDR2 FQNNGV. Trimming shortened V by 3 bases and J by 3 bases, and 13 bases separated the two germline ends. The CDR3 spans 15 residues. CDR3 sequence reads: CASSFTGQMTDTQYF. CDR3 bases: TGTGCCAGCAGCTTTACGGGACAAATGACAGATACGCAGTATTTT.

The CDR3: CASSPGQGLGEQYF. CDR3 DNA sequence: TGTGCCAGCAGCCCGGGACAGGGACTTGGTGAGCAGTACTTC. This chain connects TRBV7-6 to TRBJ2-7; 9 bases match TRBD1. Trimming at V came to 5 bases and at J to 7 bases, leaving 9 bases not matched to a gene. CDR3 length: 14 amino acids. Germline CDR1 is SGHVS and CDR2 is FNYEAQ.

The chain links TRBV10-3 to TRBJ1-5; D remains unclear. CDR3 size: 15 residues. V was cut by 0 bases and J by 4 bases, with 10 bases left in between. Germline lookup yields CDR1 ENHRY and CDR2 SYGVKD. In DNA, the CDR3 is TGTGCCATCAGTGAGTCGGTTGGTTGGAATCAGCCCCAGCATTTT. Its translation is CAISESVGWNQPQHF.

The rearrangement uses TRBV7-9 and TRBJ1-2; no firm D call. V was trimmed by 7 bases and J by 6 bases, leaving 12 bases between them. Germline CDR1 is SEHNR and CDR2 is FQNEAQ (reference sequence). The CDR3 has 12 residues. The CDR3 DNA is TGTGCCAGCACCCACGGGGTTGATGGCTACACCTTC. Its protein product is CASTHGVDGYTF.

The chain links TRBV7-9 to TRBJ1-2; D is ambiguous. Per germline, CDR1 SEHNR and CDR2 FQNEAQ (reference sequence). The CDR3 consists of 16 residues. V was pared by 2 bases and J by 0 bases, with 13 bases between. The CDR3 nucleotides read TGTGCCAGCAGCTTAAGGAGGCAGCCACCTAACTATGGCTACACCTTC. It specifies CASSLRRQPPNYGYTF. Full variable domain (missing parts from reference TRBV7-9 and TRBJ1-2): DTGVSQNPRHKITKRGQNVTFRCDPISEHNRLYWYRQTLGQGPEFLTYFQNEAQLEKSRLLSDRFSAERPKGSFSTLEIQRTEQGDSAMYLCASSLRRQPPNYGYTFGSGTRLTVV.

The rearrangement links TRBV6-5 to TRBJ2-1; D assignment may be TRBD1 or TRBD2 (5 bases each). The germline V and J ends were trimmed by 0 bases and 9 bases, with 15 bases remaining between them. Looked up from germline, CDR1 is MNHEY and CDR2 is SVGAGI. The CDR3 consists of 15 residues. The CDR3 bases are TGTGCCAGCAGTTACTCGCTCGTCCAGAGGGGTGAGCAGTTCTTC. It is translated as CASSYSLVQRGEQFF.

The chain uses TRBV6-6 and TRBJ1-5; weak D call: TRBD1 (6 bases). V was trimmed by 2 bases and J by 11 bases, leaving 16 bases between them. This CDR3 region has 14 residues. CDR1 and CDR2 from the germline V gene are MNHNY and SVGAGI (reference sequence). CDR3 coding DNA: TGTGCCAGCAGTTACACCCCGGGGGGCCCGGCCCAGCATTTT. Translation: CASSYTPGGPAQHF.

The chain recombines TRBV2 with TRBJ2-2, with 7 bases identical to TRBD2. Germline V gene sequence: CDR1 SNHLY, CDR2 FYNNEI. The ends lost 8 bases at V and 5 bases at J; junction bases unmatched: 11. The CDR3 extends over 15 amino acids. CDR3 sequence reads: CASSVFTAGTGELFF. The CDR3 DNA reads as TGTGCCAGCTCCGTTTTTACAGCGGGGACCGGGGAGCTGTTTTTT.

The V call is TRBV2, the J call TRBJ1-2; D gene uncertain. The V and J ends lost 6 bases and 7 bases respectively, with 9 bases between them. This CDR3 comprises 11 residues. CDR1 is SNHLY and CDR2 is FYNNEI in the germline V gene. The chain's CDR3 is CASSPYSGYTF. DNA of the CDR3: TGTGCCAGCAGCCCATACTCTGGCTACACCTTC. Filled out from reference TRBV2 and TRBJ1-2, the complete variable domain reads EPEVTQTPSHQVTQMGQEVILRCVPISNHLYFYWYRQILGQKVEFLVSFYNNEISEKSEIFDDQFSVERPDGSNFTLKIRSTKLEDSAMYFCASSPYSGYTFGSGTRLTVV.

The rearrangement joins TRBV6-5 to TRBJ1-3; D not certain. Trimming pared 0 bases from V and 9 bases from J, leaving 9 bases between. The CDR3 covers 13 residues. Germline V gene sequence: CDR1 MNHEY, CDR2 SVGAGI. CDR3 loop: CASSYSPRGTIYF. CDR3 nucleotides: TGTGCCAGCAGTTACTCACCCCGGGGCACCATATATTTT.

The V call is TRBV4-3, the J call TRBJ2-1, with 7 bases matching TRBD2. This CDR3 spans 15 amino acids. With 3 bases clipped from V and 3 bases from J, the junction kept 5 bases outside the gene matches. CDR1 is LGHNA, CDR2 YSLEER, per germline. The CDR3 is CASSHTWTSYNEQFF. The CDR3 DNA reads as TGCGCCAGCAGCCATACCTGGACTAGCTACAATGAGCAGTTCTTC.

V is TRBV5-4 and J is TRBJ2-4; TRBD1 aligns across 9 bases. Germline trimming cut 3 bases from V and 6 bases from J; bases unmatched to any gene: 1. This CDR3 spans 13 amino acids. Germline CDR1 and CDR2: SGHNT and YYREEE (reference sequence). CDR3 protein: CASSSGQGNIQYF. The CDR3 bases are TGTGCCAGCAGCTCGGGACAGGGAAACATTCAGTACTTC.

The J gene is TRBJ1-2, the V gene TRBV30, with TRBD1 as a possible D gene (6 bases). The V end was cut by 1 base, the J end by 7 bases, with 13 bases between. CDR1 and CDR2 (germline): GTSNPN, SVGIG (reference sequence). CDR3 length equals 13 residues. The CDR3 DNA sequence: TGTGCCTGGAGTGAAACAGGGAGCTTTGGCTACACCTTC. Translation gives CAWSETGSFGYTF.

This chain connects TRBV6-5 to TRBJ2-7; possible D gene TRBD2, 6 bases. The CDR3 is 16 residues long. CDR1 MNHEY and CDR2 SVGAGI come from the germline V gene. V was pared by 0 bases and J by 1 base, with 13 bases between. The CDR3 bases are TGTGCCAGCAGTTACTCGACGGGGGTACGTTCCTACGAGCAGTACTTC. Its translation is CASSYSTGVRSYEQYF.

The gene calls are TRBV4-2 and TRBJ2-1; 10 bases map to TRBD2. CDR3 length: 15 residues. Germline CDR1 reads LGHNA; CDR2 reads YNFKEQ. The J segment lost 2 bases and the V segment lost 5 bases, leaving 3 bases of the junction unmatched. CDR3 protein: CASSASGGAYNEQFF. The CDR3 nucleotides read TGTGCCAGCAGCGCAAGCGGGGGGGCCTACAATGAGCAGTTCTTC.